Each of the 28 T cell receptor beta chains below was sequenced from the same sample in a study of shared clonotypes between healthy human individuals. Profiled with immunoSEQ multiplex PCR; TCRdb holds only in-frame clones, not every one. This table holds under 2,500,000 clones, 95% found once. The sequenced sample was naive CD4+ T cells sorted from blood. Regarding subset: CD45RA+ positively selected. All receptors come from a young man in good health.

V gene TRBV7-2 combines with J gene TRBJ1-6, with D uncertain. The germline V and J ends were trimmed by 6 bases and 5 bases, with 14 bases remaining between them. The germline V gene has CDR1 SGHTA and CDR2 FQGNSA. CDR3 size: 15 residues. CDR3 region: CASRTEGINNSPLHF. CDR3 bases: TGTGCCAGCAGAACGGAAGGGATCAATAATTCACCCCTCCACTTT.

The chain is built from TRBV27 and TRBJ2-3; weak D call: TRBD2 (5 bases). Per the germline V gene, CDR1 is MNHEY and CDR2 is SMNVEV (reference sequence). The CDR3 spans 15 residues. The V and J ends lost 4 bases and 3 bases respectively, with 14 bases between them. This chain's CDR3 is CASSYRPGGTDTQYF. The CDR3 bases are TGTGCCAGCAGTTATCGTCCCGGCGGGACAGATACGCAGTATTTT.

The J gene is TRBJ2-1, the V gene TRBV5-1; 8 bases agree with TRBD2. This CDR3 is built from 15 residues. The V gene's germline CDR1 is SGHRS and CDR2 YFSETQ. The trim removed 6 bases at V and 7 bases at J, leaving 12 bases unmatched. CDR3 sequence reads: CASTGRAGAGNEQFF. The CDR3 DNA follows: TGCGCCAGCACCGGGAGGGCGGGAGCAGGGAATGAGCAGTTCTTC. Full variable domain (rest looked up from reference TRBV5-1 and TRBJ2-1): KAGVTQTPRYLIKTRGQQVTLSCSPISGHRSVSWYQQTPGQGLQFLFEYFSETQRNKGNFPGRFSGRQFSNSRSEMNVSTLELGDSALYLCASTGRAGAGNEQFFGPGTRLTVL.

This rearrangement joins TRBV30 to TRBJ2-7; 7 bases agree with TRBD1. From germline, CDR1 is GTSNPN and CDR2 SVGIG (reference sequence). CDR3 size: 18 residues. V gave up 0 bases and J gave up 3 bases; unmatched junction bases: 17. CDR3 coding DNA: TGTGCCTGGAGTGTGATAAACAGGGGCTCACCCCCCCTCTACGAGCAGTACTTC. This gives the protein CAWSVINRGSPPLYEQYF.

As regards this clone: The final CDR3 position lacks the conserved phenylalanine or tryptophan, pointing to a likely read error. It is unclear where the CDR3 begins or ends on the DNA, so no DNA is shown, and the CDR3 is as TCRdb lists it. The CDR3 is CASSEIGTGI. The V gene is TRBV6-1, the J gene TRBJ1-2; TRBD1, as called in the table, went unchecked against the DNA. The CDR3 has 10 amino acids, counting both end residues. The V gene's germline CDR1 is MNHNS and CDR2 SASEGT.

V usage is TRBV20-1 and J usage is TRBJ2-3; D remains unclear. With 6 bases removed from V and 2 bases from J, the gap between germline ends came to 6 bases. CDR1 is DFQATT, CDR2 SNEGSKA, per germline (reference sequence). CDR3 length: 11 amino acids. The CDR3 bases are TGCAGTGCCACTTTCACAGATACGCAGTATTTT. This gives the protein CSATFTDTQYF.

This chain links TRBV7-6 with TRBJ2-7; no reliable D call. The CDR3 has 12 amino acids. V lost 4 bases and J lost 0, with 4 bases in between. Germline-derived CDR1 and CDR2 are SGHVS and FNYEAQ. The CDR3 bases are TGTGCCAGCAGCTATGACTCCTACGAGCAGTACTTC. This gives the protein CASSYDSYEQYF.

CDR3 sequence (DNA): TGTGCCAGCAGCCCACAACGAAACTATGGCTACACCTTC. It encodes CASSPQRNYGYTF. This chain links TRBV7-9 with TRBJ1-2, with D unclear. V lost 5 bases, J lost 2 bases, and 9 bases lay in between. The germline V gene has CDR1 SEHNR and CDR2 FQNEAQ (reference sequence). The CDR3 sequence is 13 residues long.

About this clone: The junction differs from germline at one of its ends, possibly a read error. The V and J genes are TRBV7-9 and TRBJ2-3; 10 bases fit TRBD2. Germline V gene sequence: CDR1 SEHNR, CDR2 FQNEAQ (reference sequence). The CDR3 length is 15 residues. DNA for the CDR3: TGTGCCAGCAGCATAGCTAGCGGGAGCGCAGATACGCAGTATTTT. Translated, it gives CASSIASGSADTQYF.

The genes are TRBV6-5 and TRBJ2-1; no firm D call. This CDR3 comprises 12 residues. Germline CDR1 MNHEY, CDR2 SVGAGI. Trimming removed 2 bases from V and 3 bases from J, with 2 bases in between. CDR3 sequence reads: CASSYDYNEQFF. The CDR3 DNA reads as TGTGCCAGCAGTTACGACTACAATGAGCAGTTCTTC.

Notes on this clone: Different DNA sequences within this sample yield the same CDR3. The chain couples TRBV28 to TRBJ2-7; 12 bases line up with TRBD2. Germline CDR1 is MDHEN and CDR2 is SYDVKM. This CDR3 is 16 amino acids long. V dropped 2 bases and J dropped 5; count of bases not matched to a gene: 7. The CDR3 sequence: CASSLPTSGSGNEQYF. CDR3 nucleotides: TGTGCCAGCAGTTTACCGACTAGCGGGAGCGGCAACGAGCAGTACTTC. Complete variable domain (other parts from reference TRBV28 and TRBJ2-7): DVKVTQSSRYLVKRTGEKVFLECVQDMDHENMFWYRQDPGLGLRLIYFSYDVKMKEKGDIPEGYSVSREKKERFSLILESASTNQTSMYLCASSLPTSGSGNEQYFGPGTRLTVT.

This chain connects TRBV6-5 to TRBJ2-4; D is uncertain. Germline V gives CDR1 MNHEY, CDR2 SVGAGI. The CDR3 is 15 amino acids. The V end was cut by 2 bases, the J end by 1 base, with 9 bases between. CDR3 DNA: TGTGCCAGCAGTTACACGGGCGAGGCCAAAAACATTCAGTACTTC. This translates into CASSYTGEAKNIQYF.

This chain connects TRBV5-6 to TRBJ1-4; 8 positions match TRBD1. The ends lost 3 bases at V and 6 bases at J; junction bases unmatched: 16. The CDR3 spans 18 residues. From germline, CDR1 is SGHDT and CDR2 YYEEEE. The DNA of the CDR3 is TGTGCCAGCAGCTGGCGAACGGGGAGGGACAGGAAATATGAAAAACTGTTTTTT. It encodes CASSWRTGRDRKYEKLFF. The complete variable domain, with remaining parts taken from reference TRBV5-6 and TRBJ1-4, reads DAGVTQSPTHLIKTRGQQVTLRCSPKSGHDTVSWYQQALGQGPQFIFQYYEEEERQRGNFPDRFSGHQFPNYSSELNVNALLLGDSALYLCASSWRTGRDRKYEKLFFGSGTQLSVL.

The V and J genes are TRBV7-3 and TRBJ2-7; a weak D match, TRBD1 (6 bases). CDR1 SGHTA and CDR2 FQGTGA come from the germline V gene. The CDR3 extends over 13 amino acids. Trimming removed 1 base at V and 6 bases at J, with 10 bases between. The CDR3 reads CASSLREGGEQYF. CDR3 DNA: TGTGCCAGCAGCTTAAGGGAAGGGGGCGAGCAGTACTTC.

J is TRBJ2-3 and V is TRBV18; 7 bases are a match to TRBD1. Trimming at V came to 2 bases and at J to 2 bases, leaving 4 bases not matched to a gene. CDR3 size: 15 residues. Looked up from germline, CDR1 is KGHSH and CDR2 is LQKENI. The CDR3 DNA is TGTGCCAGCTCACCAAGGGACAGCTACACAGATACGCAGTATTTT. Translation: CASSPRDSYTDTQYF. Based on the CDR3 plus reference TRBV18 and TRBJ2-3, the full variable domain is NAGVMQNPRHLVRRRGQEARLRCSPMKGHSHVYWYRQLPEEGLKFMVYLQKENIIDESGMPKERFSAEFPKEGPSILRIQQVVRGDSAAYFCASSPRDSYTDTQYFGPGTRLTVL.

The rearrangement links TRBV30 to TRBJ2-7, with D possibly matching TRBD2 (6 bases). The germline gives CDR1 GTSNPN, CDR2 SVGIG (reference sequence). Deletions cut 0 bases from V and 2 bases from J, with 11 bases between. This CDR3 comprises 14 residues. CDR3 nucleotides: TGTGCCTGGAGTGTACTCGGGAGCGCCTACGAGCAGTACTTC. Its protein product is CAWSVLGSAYEQYF.

The chain carries TRBV6-5 and TRBJ2-5, with D perhaps TRBD1 (6 bases). The germline V gene encodes CDR1 MNHEY and CDR2 SVGAGI. The V gene lost 4 bases and the J gene lost 5 bases, with 8 bases spanning the gap. This CDR3 has 12 residues. Here the CDR3 DNA reads TGTGCCAGCAGTTTTACAGGGGAGACCCAGTACTTC. Protein: CASSFTGETQYF.

The rearrangement uses TRBV6-1 and TRBJ2-7; no definite D call. Germline CDR1 and CDR2: MNHNS and SASEGT. V lost 3 bases and J 0 bases, leaving 9 bases between the germline ends. The CDR3 contains 14 residues. Here the CDR3 DNA reads TGTGCCAGCAGTGAGGGTAGGCGCTCCTACGAGCAGTACTTC. Amino acids: CASSEGRRSYEQYF.

The gene calls are TRBV29-1 and TRBJ1-1; TRBD1 matches 8 bases. Trimming took 4 bases from V and 4 from J; bases not matched to a gene: 5. Germline V gene lookup returns CDR1 SQVTM and CDR2 ANQGSEA. The CDR3 contains 13 residues. Written as DNA, the CDR3 is TGCAGCGTTGGACAGGGGTTTGTCACTGAAGCTTTCTTT. This sequence encodes CSVGQGFVTEAFF.

This sequence joins TRBV5-4 and TRBJ1-6, with D possibly being TRBD1 (6 bases). CDR1 and CDR2 from the germline V gene are SGHNT and YYREEE (reference sequence). This CDR3 comprises 14 residues. The V end was cut by 0 bases, the J end by 9 bases, with 10 bases between. The CDR3 spells CASSLAGERSPLHF. DNA for the CDR3: TGTGCCAGCAGCTTGGCAGGGGAGCGTTCACCCCTCCACTTT.

This rearrangement joins TRBV6-6 to TRBJ2-7; D is perhaps TRBD1 (5 bases). The CDR3 has 14 residues. Looked up from germline, CDR1 is MNHNY and CDR2 is SVGAGI (reference sequence). V was pared by 2 bases and J by 0 bases, with 8 bases between. CDR3 amino acids: CASSYTDSSYEQYF. CDR3 coding DNA: TGTGCCAGCAGTTACACTGACAGCTCCTACGAGCAGTACTTC.

V is TRBV18 and J is TRBJ2-6; D gene uncertain. Trimming left V 3 bases short and J 0 bases short, with 6 bases between. This CDR3 contains 15 residues. Germline-derived CDR1 and CDR2 are KGHSH and LQKENI. The CDR3 region is CASSPQVSGANVLTF. The CDR3 DNA reads as TGTGCCAGCTCACCCCAGGTCTCTGGGGCCAACGTCCTGACTTTC. Based on the CDR3 plus reference TRBV18 and TRBJ2-6, the full variable domain is NAGVMQNPRHLVRRRGQEARLRCSPMKGHSHVYWYRQLPEEGLKFMVYLQKENIIDESGMPKERFSAEFPKEGPSILRIQQVVRGDSAAYFCASSPQVSGANVLTFGAGSRLTVL.

The rearrangement links TRBV20-1 to TRBJ1-2; D is unclear. Looked up from germline, CDR1 is DFQATT and CDR2 is SNEGSKA (reference sequence). The CDR3 loop spans 11 amino acids. V was trimmed by 3 bases and J by 6 bases, leaving 8 bases between them. In DNA form, the CDR3 reads TGCAGTGCTAGTGCGGTGCATGGCTACACCTTC. Residues: CSASAVHGYTF.

The V call is TRBV4-1, the J call TRBJ2-5, with D perhaps assigned TRBD1 or TRBD2 (5 bases each). The V gene lost 3 bases and the J gene lost 4 bases, with 15 bases spanning the gap. Germline V lookup: CDR1 MGHRA, CDR2 YSYEKL. The length of the CDR3 is 15 residues. CDR3 DNA sequence: TGCGCCAGCAGCCAGGGGGAGACAGTGCTAGAGACCCAGTACTTC. This encodes CASSQGETVLETQYF.

This chain joins TRBV30 and TRBJ1-1; D call uncertain. The CDR3 is made up of 13 amino acids. Germline lookup yields CDR1 GTSNPN and CDR2 SVGIG (reference sequence). The V end lost 0 bases, the J end lost 2 bases, and 7 bases lay between the germline ends. The CDR3 bases are TGTGCCTGGAGTGTAAAGAGTAACACTGAAGCTTTCTTT. It codes for CAWSVKSNTEAFF.

A remark on this clone: This sample also contains other DNA sequences that code for the same CDR3. This chain links TRBV2 with TRBJ2-7; a possible D gene is TRBD1 (5 bases). The CDR3 spans 12 residues. Germline CDR1 is SNHLY and CDR2 is FYNNEI. The ends were cut back, 5 bases at V and 3 bases at J, with 8 bases in the middle. The CDR3 reads CASSSDSYEQYF. For the CDR3, the DNA is TGTGCCAGCAGTTCCGACAGCTACGAGCAGTACTTC.

The chain joins TRBV5-1 to TRBJ2-3, with D possibly being TRBD1 (6 bases). The CDR3 sequence is 15 residues long. Looked up from germline, CDR1 is SGHRS and CDR2 is YFSETQ. Deletions cut 0 bases from V and 2 bases from J, with 10 bases between. The CDR3 is CASSLVGHDTDTQYF. DNA of the CDR3: TGCGCCAGCAGCTTGGTGGGACACGACACAGATACGCAGTATTTT.

The genes are TRBV6-5 and TRBJ1-2; 7 bases line up with TRBD1. V lost 2 bases to trimming and J lost 3 bases; unmatched junction nucleotides: 6. The CDR3 is made up of 15 amino acids. Looked up from germline, CDR1 is MNHEY and CDR2 is SVGAGI. CDR3 protein: CASSYATGLDYGYTF. The CDR3 DNA follows: TGTGCCAGCAGTTACGCGACAGGGTTGGACTATGGCTACACCTTC.